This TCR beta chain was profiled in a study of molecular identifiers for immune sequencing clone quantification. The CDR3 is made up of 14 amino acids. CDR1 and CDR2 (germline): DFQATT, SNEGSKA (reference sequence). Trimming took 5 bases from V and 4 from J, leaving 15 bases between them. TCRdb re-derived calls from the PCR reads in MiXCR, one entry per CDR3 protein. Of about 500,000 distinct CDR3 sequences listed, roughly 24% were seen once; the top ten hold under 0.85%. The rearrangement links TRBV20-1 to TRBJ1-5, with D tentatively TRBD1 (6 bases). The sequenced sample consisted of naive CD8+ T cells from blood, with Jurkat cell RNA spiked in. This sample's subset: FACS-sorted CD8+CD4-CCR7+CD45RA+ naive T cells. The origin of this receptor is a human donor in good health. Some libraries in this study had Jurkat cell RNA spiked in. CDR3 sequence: CSARRRDINQPQHF. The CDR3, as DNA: TGCAGTGCTCGCCGGCGGGACATAAATCAGCCCCAGCATTTT.